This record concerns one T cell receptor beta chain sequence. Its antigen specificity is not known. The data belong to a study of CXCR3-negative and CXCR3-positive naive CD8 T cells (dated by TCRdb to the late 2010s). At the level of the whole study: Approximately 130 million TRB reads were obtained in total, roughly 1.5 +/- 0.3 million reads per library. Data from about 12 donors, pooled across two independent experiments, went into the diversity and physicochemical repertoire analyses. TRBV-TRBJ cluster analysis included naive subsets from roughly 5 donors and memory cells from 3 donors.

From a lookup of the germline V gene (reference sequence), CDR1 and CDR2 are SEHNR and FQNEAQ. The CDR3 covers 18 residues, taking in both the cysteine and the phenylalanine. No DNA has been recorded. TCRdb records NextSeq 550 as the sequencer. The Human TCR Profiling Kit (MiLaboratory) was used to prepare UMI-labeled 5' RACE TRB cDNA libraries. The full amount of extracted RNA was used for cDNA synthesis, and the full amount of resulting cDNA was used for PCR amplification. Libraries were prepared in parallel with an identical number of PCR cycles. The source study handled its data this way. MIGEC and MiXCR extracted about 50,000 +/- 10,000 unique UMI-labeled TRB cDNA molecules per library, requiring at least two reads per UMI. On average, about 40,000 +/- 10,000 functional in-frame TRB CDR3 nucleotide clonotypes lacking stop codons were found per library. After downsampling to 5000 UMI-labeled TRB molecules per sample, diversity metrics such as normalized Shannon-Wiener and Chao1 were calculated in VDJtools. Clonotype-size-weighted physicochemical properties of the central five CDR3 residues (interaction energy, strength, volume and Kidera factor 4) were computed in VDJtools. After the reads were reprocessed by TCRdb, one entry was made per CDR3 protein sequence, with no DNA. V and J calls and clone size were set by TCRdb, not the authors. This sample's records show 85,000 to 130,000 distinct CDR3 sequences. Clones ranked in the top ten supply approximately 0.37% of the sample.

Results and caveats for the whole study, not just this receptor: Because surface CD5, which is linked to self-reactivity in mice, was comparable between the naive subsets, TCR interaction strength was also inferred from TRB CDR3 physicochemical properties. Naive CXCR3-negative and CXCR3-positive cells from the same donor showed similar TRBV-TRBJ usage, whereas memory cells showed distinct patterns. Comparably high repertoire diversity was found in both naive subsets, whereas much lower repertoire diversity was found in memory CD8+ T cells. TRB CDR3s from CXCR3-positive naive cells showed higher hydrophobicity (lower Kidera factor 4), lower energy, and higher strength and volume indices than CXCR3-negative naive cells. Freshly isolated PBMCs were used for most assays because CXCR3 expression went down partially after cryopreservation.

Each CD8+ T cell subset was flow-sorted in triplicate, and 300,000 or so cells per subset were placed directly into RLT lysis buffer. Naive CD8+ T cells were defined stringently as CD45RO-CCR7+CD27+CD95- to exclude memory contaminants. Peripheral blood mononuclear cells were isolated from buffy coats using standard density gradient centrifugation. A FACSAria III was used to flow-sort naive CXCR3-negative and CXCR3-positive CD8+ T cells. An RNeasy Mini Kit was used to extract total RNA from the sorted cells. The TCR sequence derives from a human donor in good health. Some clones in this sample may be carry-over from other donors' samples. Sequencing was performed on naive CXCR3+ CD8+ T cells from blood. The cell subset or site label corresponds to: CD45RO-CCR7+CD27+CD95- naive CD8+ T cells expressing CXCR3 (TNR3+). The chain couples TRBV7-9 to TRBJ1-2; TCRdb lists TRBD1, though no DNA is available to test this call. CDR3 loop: CASSSRGGRVTGDYGYTF.